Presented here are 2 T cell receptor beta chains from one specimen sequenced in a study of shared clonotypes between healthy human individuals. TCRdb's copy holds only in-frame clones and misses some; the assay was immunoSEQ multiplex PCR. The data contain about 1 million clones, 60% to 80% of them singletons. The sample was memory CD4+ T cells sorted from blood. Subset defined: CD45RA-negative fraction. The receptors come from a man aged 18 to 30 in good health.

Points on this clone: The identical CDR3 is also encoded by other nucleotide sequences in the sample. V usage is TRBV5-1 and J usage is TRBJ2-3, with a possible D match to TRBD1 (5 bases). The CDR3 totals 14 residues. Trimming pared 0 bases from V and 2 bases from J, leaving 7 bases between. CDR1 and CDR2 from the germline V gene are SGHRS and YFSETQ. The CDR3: CASSLGQFTDTQYF. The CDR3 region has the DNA TGCGCCAGCAGCTTGGGACAGTTCACAGATACGCAGTATTTT. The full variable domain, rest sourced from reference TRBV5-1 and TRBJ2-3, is KAGVTQTPRYLIKTRGQQVTLSCSPISGHRSVSWYQQTPGQGLQFLFEYFSETQRNKGNFPGRFSGRQFSNSRSEMNVSTLELGDSALYLCASSLGQFTDTQYFGPGTRLTVL.

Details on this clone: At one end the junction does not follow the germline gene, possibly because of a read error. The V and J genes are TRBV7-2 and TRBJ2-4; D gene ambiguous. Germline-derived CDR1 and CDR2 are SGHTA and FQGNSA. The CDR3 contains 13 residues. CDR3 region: CASSLAWYGQPEF. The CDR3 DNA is TGTGCCAGCAGCTTAGCCTGGTATGGGCAGCCTGAGTTC.